These 26 T cell receptor beta chains were sequenced from one sample in a study of CD8 T cells in Susac syndrome. When the RNA was reverse transcribed, random hexamers were used with an input of roughly 0.45 to 1 ug. TCRdb independently ran MiXCR on the immunoSEQ multiplex PCR reads; one entry per CDR3 protein. The sample shows roughly 200,000 distinct CDR3 sequences, 85% to 95% of them seen only once. The material sequenced was CD8+ T cells from PBMCs. The receptors shown here come from a human donor with multiple sclerosis.

The V call is TRBV29-1, the J call TRBJ2-7; possibly TRBD2 for D (5 bases). CDR3 length: 13 amino acids. With 4 bases removed from V and 7 bases from J, the gap between germline ends came to 17 bases. Per the germline V gene, CDR1 is SQVTM and CDR2 is ANQGSEA. The CDR3 DNA reads as TGCAGCGTTGGGCAAGCTCAGCGGCTAGAGCAGTACTTC. This gives the protein CSVGQAQRLEQYF.

The rearrangement links TRBV24-1 to TRBJ2-1; TRBD1 is a possible D gene (5 bases). CDR1 is KGHDR, CDR2 SFDVKD, per germline. V lost 7 bases and J 4 bases, leaving 10 bases between the germline ends. The CDR3 loop spans 13 amino acids. CDR3 loop: CATSSDSYNEQFF. The CDR3 nucleotides read TGTGCCACCAGCAGCGACAGTTACAATGAGCAGTTCTTC.

The chain recombines TRBV13 with TRBJ2-2; D may be TRBD1 (6 bases). Deletions cut 5 bases from V and 1 base from J, with 8 bases between. Germline CDR1 and CDR2: PRHDT and FYEKMQ (reference sequence). This CDR3 is 14 amino acids long. CDR3 in amino acids: CASSPQGNTGELFF. The CDR3 region has the DNA TGTGCCAGCAGCCCACAGGGGAACACCGGGGAGCTGTTTTTT.

The chain employs TRBV6-6 and TRBJ2-1; TRBD2 might be the D (5 bases). From germline, CDR1 is MNHNY and CDR2 SVGAGI (reference sequence). This CDR3 comprises 13 residues. Trimming pared 5 bases from V and 4 bases from J, leaving 9 bases between. CDR3 protein: CASSGGEYNEQFF. Written as DNA, the CDR3 is TGTGCCAGCAGTGGAGGAGAATACAATGAGCAGTTCTTC.

The chain combines TRBV29-1 with TRBJ2-3; unclear D gene. V lost 1 base to trimming and J lost 1 base, with 9 bases between them. The CDR3 is made up of 14 amino acids. The V gene's germline CDR1 is SQVTM and CDR2 ANQGSEA. CDR3 DNA: TGCAGCGTTGAAGGTGGACCGCGCACAGATACGCAGTATTTT. This translates into CSVEGGPRTDTQYF.

This CDR3 is CSARPDSDYGYTF. In DNA form, the CDR3 reads TGCAGTGCTAGGCCCGACAGCGACTATGGCTACACCTTC. This chain uses TRBV20-1 with TRBJ1-2; a possible D gene is TRBD1 (5 bases). Trimming left V 3 bases short and J 3 bases short, with 11 bases between. Germline CDR1 DFQATT, CDR2 SNEGSKA (reference sequence). This CDR3 has 13 residues.

The V and J genes are TRBV12-5 and TRBJ2-1, with 9 bases fitting TRBD2. The germline gives CDR1 LGHNT, CDR2 FRNRAP. The J segment lost 2 bases and the V segment lost 1 base, leaving 0 bases of the junction unmatched. This CDR3 comprises 15 residues. The CDR3 here is CASGLEREAYNEQFF. Written as DNA, the CDR3 is TGTGCTAGTGGTTTGGAGCGGGAGGCCTACAATGAGCAGTTCTTC.

This sequence joins TRBV6-5 and TRBJ2-7; possibly TRBD1 for D (5 bases). The germline V gene has CDR1 MNHEY and CDR2 SVGAGI. Trimming took off 0 bases at V and 0 bases at J, with 18 bases between the two ends. The CDR3 runs to 18 residues. The CDR3 DNA follows: TGTGCCAGCAGTTACTCGATGGTGGGCAGGGAAGACTCCTACGAGCAGTACTTC. Amino acids: CASSYSMVGREDSYEQYF.

The CDR3 nucleotides are TGTGCCAGCAGCTCCTCCAACACTGAAGCTTTCTTT. This translates into CASSSSNTEAFF. This chain links TRBV9 with TRBJ1-1; D remains unclear. Between the trimmed V and J ends, which lost 4 bases and 2 bases, there was a span of 6 bases. The CDR3 contains 12 residues. CDR1 is SGDLS and CDR2 is YYNGEE in the germline V gene.

V is TRBV7-9 and J is TRBJ1-2; no reliable D call. Germline values: CDR1 SEHNR, CDR2 FQNEAQ (reference sequence). V gave up 1 base and J gave up 3 bases, with 12 bases separating them. The CDR3 covers 15 residues. The CDR3 DNA reads as TGTGCCAGCAGCTTAGTTAACATAAGGGACTATGGCTACACCTTC. Translated, it gives CASSLVNIRDYGYTF.

The rearrangement links TRBV29-1 to TRBJ1-1; D ambiguous. The CDR3 runs 10 residues. Germline V gene data show CDR1 as SQVTM and CDR2 as ANQGSEA. The V gene lost 6 bases and the J gene lost 1 base, with 3 bases spanning the gap. In DNA, the CDR3 is TGCAGCGTGGCGAACACTGAAGCTTTCTTT. It yields the protein CSVANTEAFF.

The chain links TRBV3-1 to TRBJ2-1; no reliable D call. Germline values: CDR1 LGHDT, CDR2 YNNKEL (reference sequence). Trimming pared 5 bases from V and 5 bases from J, leaving 10 bases between. This CDR3 spans 13 amino acids. The CDR3 region has the DNA TGTGCCAGCAGCTTAGGCTACAACAATGAGCAGTTCTTC. Protein sequence: CASSLGYNNEQFF.

The chain joins TRBV9 to TRBJ2-7; 7 nucleotides match TRBD2. The CDR3 is made up of 13 amino acids. Per germline, CDR1 SGDLS and CDR2 YYNGEE. With V trimmed by 4 bases and J by 5 bases, 6 bases remained unmatched. This CDR3 reads CASSPRTSHEQYF. DNA of the CDR3: TGTGCCAGCAGCCCCCGGACTAGTCACGAGCAGTACTTC.

The chain combines TRBV20-1 with TRBJ2-5, with D unclear. Per germline, CDR1 DFQATT and CDR2 SNEGSKA (reference sequence). V gave up 2 bases and J gave up 5 bases, with 18 bases separating them. The CDR3 spans 15 residues. The DNA for the CDR3 is TGCAGTGCTAGAAGTCCCGGATCCCAGGTGGAGACCCAGTACTTC. This codes for CSARSPGSQVETQYF.

The chain combines TRBV27 with TRBJ1-5, with 9 bases lining up with TRBD1. The length of the CDR3 is 16 residues. The V gene end was trimmed by 3 bases and the J gene end by 6 bases; junction bases not matched to a gene: 9. CDR1 is MNHEY and CDR2 is SMNVEV in the germline V gene (reference sequence). This CDR3 is CASSLVPGQGGQPQHF. DNA for the CDR3: TGTGCCAGCAGTTTGGTCCCGGGACAGGGCGGTCAGCCCCAGCATTTT.

The genes are TRBV19 and TRBJ2-7; TRBD1 is a possible D gene (5 bases). Trimming took 4 bases from V and 0 from J, leaving 13 bases between them. This CDR3 region has 15 residues. Germline CDR1 is LNHDA and CDR2 is SQIVND (reference sequence). CDR3 residues: CASSTDGHSSYEQYF. In DNA form, the CDR3 reads TGTGCCAGTAGTACAGATGGACACAGCTCCTACGAGCAGTACTTC.

The chain joins TRBV9 to TRBJ2-1; 14 bases are a match to TRBD2. Germline CDR1 and CDR2: SGDLS and YYNGEE. CDR3 size: 15 residues. V lost 3 bases to trimming and J lost 5 bases; unmatched junction nucleotides: 1. In DNA form, the CDR3 reads TGTGCCAGCAGCGGGACTAGCGGGGGGAACAATGAGCAGTTCTTC. Its translation is CASSGTSGGNNEQFF.

The genes are TRBV29-1 and TRBJ1-2, with unresolved D. The CDR3 runs 11 residues. Trimming pared 6 bases from V and 3 bases from J, leaving 8 bases between. Germline CDR1 and CDR2: SQVTM and ANQGSEA. CDR3 loop: CSVAVDYGYTF. In DNA, the CDR3 is TGCAGCGTGGCAGTTGACTATGGCTACACCTTC.

This rearrangement joins TRBV7-9 to TRBJ1-3, with D hard to call. Trimming took off 0 bases at V and 0 bases at J, with 9 bases between the two ends. The CDR3 consists of 16 residues. Germline values: CDR1 SEHNR, CDR2 FQNEAQ (reference sequence). The CDR3 DNA follows: TGTGCCAGCAGCTTAGCGAGTATACTCTCTGGAAACACCATATATTTT. It specifies CASSLASILSGNTIYF.

The chain uses TRBV20-1 and TRBJ2-2, with 11 nucleotides matching TRBD2. The CDR3 is 15 amino acids. The V segment lost 3 bases and the J segment 1 base; nucleotides outside the gene matches: 1. Germline V gene lookup returns CDR1 DFQATT and CDR2 SNEGSKA (reference sequence). The CDR3, as DNA: TGCAGTGCTAGTGGACTAGCGGGGAACACCGGGGAGCTGTTTTTT. It codes for CSASGLAGNTGELFF.

The chain joins TRBV4-1 to TRBJ2-7, with TRBD2 identical over 12 bases. CDR3 length: 15 amino acids. Germline assignment: CDR1 MGHRA and CDR2 YSYEKL. J gave up 5 bases and V 1 base, and 3 bases lay outside the gene matches. The CDR3 protein is CASSQGTSGIHEQYF. CDR3 in DNA: TGCGCCAGCAGCCAAGGGACTAGCGGGATCCACGAGCAGTACTTC.

The rearrangement uses TRBV28 and TRBJ2-7; D gene unclear. Between the trimmed V and J ends, which lost 6 bases and 1 base, there was a span of 13 bases. The CDR3 totals 14 residues. The V gene's germline CDR1 is MDHEN and CDR2 SYDVKM. The CDR3 nucleotides are TGTGCCAGCAGAGTTTTCGTCAGTTCCTACGAGCAGTACTTC. It is translated as CASRVFVSSYEQYF. Full variable domain (rest looked up from reference TRBV28 and TRBJ2-7): DVKVTQSSRYLVKRTGEKVFLECVQDMDHENMFWYRQDPGLGLRLIYFSYDVKMKEKGDIPEGYSVSREKKERFSLILESASTNQTSMYLCASRVFVSSYEQYFGPGTRLTVT.

The chain recombines TRBV27 with TRBJ2-1, with no clear D. Germline CDR1 reads MNHEY; CDR2 reads SMNVEV (reference sequence). Trimming removed 7 bases from V and 3 bases from J, with 16 bases in between. The CDR3 spans 15 residues. CDR3 DNA sequence: TGTGCCAGCACCCCAAGTAGCCCGAACTACAATGAGCAGTTCTTC. Protein sequence: CASTPSSPNYNEQFF.

This clonotype was picked up one time. J is TRBJ2-6 and V is TRBV27; no reliable D call. Germline V gene sequence: CDR1 MNHEY, CDR2 SMNVEV (reference sequence). The CDR3 sequence is 13 residues long. V gave up 8 bases and J gave up 0 bases, with 5 bases separating them. The CDR3 DNA sequence: TGTGCCAGCGCGGACTCTGGGGCCAACGTCCTGACTTTC. Amino acid sequence: CASADSGANVLTF.

This chain uses TRBV3-1 with TRBJ2-5; D may be TRBD1 or TRBD2 (5 bases each). V was trimmed by 10 bases and J by 2 bases, leaving 11 bases between them. Germline lookup yields CDR1 LGHDT and CDR2 YNNKEL (reference sequence). The CDR3 length is 12 residues. CDR3 coding DNA: TGTGCCATCCGGGACGCACAAGAGACCCAGTACTTC. As protein: CAIRDAQETQYF.

This sequence joins TRBV2 and TRBJ2-1; D is ambiguous. V was trimmed by 3 bases and J by 2 bases, leaving 5 bases between them. Germline V gene data show CDR1 as SNHLY and CDR2 as FYNNEI. The CDR3 is made up of 13 amino acids. DNA for the CDR3: TGTGCCAGCAGTGAGGAACCCTACAATGAGCAGTTCTTC. Its protein product is CASSEEPYNEQFF. Full variable domain (outside the CDR3, taken from reference TRBV2 and TRBJ2-1): EPEVTQTPSHQVTQMGQEVILRCVPISNHLYFYWYRQILGQKVEFLVSFYNNEISEKSEIFDDQFSVERPDGSNFTLKIRSTKLEDSAMYFCASSEEPYNEQFFGPGTRLTVL.